Each of the 26 T cell receptor beta chains below was sequenced from the same sample in a study of T cell responses to AZD1222 COVID-19 vaccine. TCRdb's copy holds only in-frame clones and misses some; the assay was immunoSEQ multiplex PCR. The sample carries some 60,000 clones, more than 65% recorded once. The specimen was peripheral blood, collected on day 0 of AZD1222 vaccination. These receptors originate from an adult in good health.

This chain joins TRBV27 and TRBJ1-5; the D gene is possibly TRBD1 (5 bases). V was trimmed by 8 bases and J by 0 bases, leaving 17 bases between them. Germline V gene lookup returns CDR1 MNHEY and CDR2 SMNVEV (reference sequence). This CDR3 contains 16 residues. The CDR3 DNA reads as TGTGCCAGCTCTTCTACTGGGGGATCTAGCAATCAGCCCCAGCATTTT. Its translation is CASSSTGGSSNQPQHF.

The sample holds one count of this clone. This chain connects TRBV2 to TRBJ2-7; D remains unclear. This CDR3 comprises 14 residues. V gave up 7 bases and J gave up 5 bases, with 18 bases separating them. CDR1 and CDR2 (germline): SNHLY, FYNNEI. This chain's CDR3 is CASTSTLPQDEQYF. The CDR3 coding sequence is TGTGCCAGCACTTCCACCCTCCCTCAAGACGAGCAGTACTTC.

The rearrangement uses TRBV2 and TRBJ2-2; D tentatively reads TRBD1 or TRBD2 (5 bases each). The CDR3 is 16 residues long. The V gene lost 3 bases and the J gene lost 4 bases, with 15 bases spanning the gap. Germline V CDR1 and CDR2: SNHLY, FYNNEI. The CDR3: CASSEAGASLTGELFF. The CDR3 DNA follows: TGTGCCAGCAGTGAGGCCGGGGCCTCCCTCACCGGGGAGCTGTTTTTT.

The chain joins TRBV7-3 to TRBJ2-1; 13 bases are a match to TRBD2. The CDR3 has 15 amino acids. Unmatched junction bases numbered 3, after V lost 3 bases and J lost 7 bases. The germline V gene encodes CDR1 SGHTA and CDR2 FQGTGA. Written as DNA, the CDR3 is TGTGCCAGCAGCTTCGGACTAGCGGGAGTAAATGAGCAGTTCTTC. Its translation is CASSFGLAGVNEQFF.

CDR3 bases: TGCAGTGCTAGTCACTCCGGGACTAGCGGGAGGGCCCGCACCTACGAGCAGTACTTC. Its protein product is CSASHSGTSGRARTYEQYF. The V gene is TRBV20-1, the J gene TRBJ2-7; 16 bases fit TRBD2. The CDR3 length is 19 residues. The ends lost 3 bases at V and 2 bases at J; junction bases unmatched: 13. CDR1 and CDR2 (germline): DFQATT, SNEGSKA (reference sequence).

This clone was seen more than once but under ten times. The chain uses TRBV6-4 and TRBJ1-5, with D tentatively TRBD1 (5 bases). There are 16 residues in the CDR3. CDR1 is MRHNA, CDR2 SNTAGT, per germline. Trimming stripped 3 bases from V and 6 bases from J, with 18 bases between. This chain's CDR3 is CASSEAAGGSGQPQHF. The CDR3 DNA reads TGTGCCAGCAGTGAGGCGGCGGGGGGGTCAGGTCAGCCCCAGCATTTT.

V usage is TRBV5-4 and J usage is TRBJ1-2; no definite D call. Trimming removed 4 bases from V and 8 bases from J, with 15 bases in between. This CDR3 has 13 residues. CDR1 and CDR2 from the germline V gene are SGHNT and YYREEE (reference sequence). CDR3 coding DNA: TGTGCCAGCAGCGGGCTACGTATCGGGGGCTACACCTTC. Amino acids: CASSGLRIGGYTF. Together with reference TRBV5-4 and TRBJ1-2, the CDR3 gives the full variable domain: ETGVTQSPTHLIKTRGQQVTLRCSSQSGHNTVSWYQQALGQGPQFIFQYYREEENGRGNFPPRFSGLQFPNYSSELNVNALELDDSALYLCASSGLRIGGYTFGSGTRLTVV.

This chain uses TRBV6-5 with TRBJ1-6; TRBD1 aligns across 8 bases. Germline V gene lookup returns CDR1 MNHEY and CDR2 SVGAGI. The CDR3 is 16 amino acids. J was trimmed by 9 bases and V by 0 bases; bases with no gene match: 7. CDR3 coding DNA: TGTGCCAGCAGTTACTCGGGGACGACAGGGGTTTCACCCCTCCACTTT. Protein product: CASSYSGTTGVSPLHF.

The CDR3 DNA sequence: TGCAGCGTTGCGACCCTACTTCCCGGGACAGCTAACTATGGCTACACCTTC. It encodes CSVATLLPGTANYGYTF. This sequence joins TRBV29-1 and TRBJ1-2; 7 nucleotides agree with TRBD1. The CDR3 loop spans 17 amino acids. In germline, CDR1 is SQVTM, CDR2 ANQGSEA. After removal of 4 bases from V and 0 bases from J, the junction contained 14 bases not matched to a gene.

CDR3 sequence: CASSLSGGDQPQHF. Here the CDR3 DNA reads TGTGCCAGCAGCTTATCAGGCGGCGATCAGCCCCAGCATTTT. The gene calls are TRBV7-9 and TRBJ1-5; no clear D gene. The CDR3 has 14 residues. V lost 2 bases and J 5 bases, leaving 10 bases between the germline ends. Germline V gene sequence: CDR1 SEHNR, CDR2 FQNEAQ (reference sequence).

This clone was seen a single time. CDR3 loop: CASSQGPEKLFF. The CDR3 DNA reads as TGCGCCAGCAGCCAAGGCCCTGAAAAACTGTTTTTT. The rearrangement uses TRBV4-3 and TRBJ1-4; D not certain. This CDR3 has 12 residues. Germline lookup yields CDR1 LGHNA and CDR2 YSLEER. V lost 1 base, J lost 7 bases, and 4 bases lay in between.

This clone was seen more than once but under ten times. This chain connects TRBV28 to TRBJ1-2; 8 bases align to TRBD1. From germline, CDR1 is MDHEN and CDR2 SYDVKM. The CDR3 extends over 14 amino acids. V lost 4 bases to trimming and J lost 6 bases; unmatched junction nucleotides: 7. The CDR3 DNA follows: TGTGCCAGCAGTTCCGGACAGGGAGGGAATGGCTACACCTTC. Its protein product is CASSSGQGGNGYTF.

V and J are TRBV7-3 and TRBJ2-3; D is perhaps TRBD1 or TRBD2 (5 bases each). This CDR3 is built from 14 residues. Germline V CDR1 and CDR2: SGHTA, FQGTGA. Trimming took 5 bases from V and 4 from J, leaving 13 bases between them. This CDR3 is CASSPWGFADTQYF. CDR3 DNA: TGTGCCAGCAGCCCGTGGGGGTTCGCAGATACGCAGTATTTT. Drawing the rest from reference TRBV7-3 and TRBJ2-3, the complete variable domain is GAGVSQTPSNKVTEKGKYVELRCDPISGHTALYWYRQSLGQGPEFLIYFQGTGAADDSGLPNDRFFAVRPEGSVSTLKIQRTERGDSAVYLCASSPWGFADTQYFGPGTRLTVL.

V and J are TRBV7-2 and TRBJ2-7; 8 bases fit TRBD2. The CDR3 runs to 15 residues. The V segment lost 2 bases and the J segment 1 base; nucleotides outside the gene matches: 4. Germline V gene lookup returns CDR1 SGHTA and CDR2 FQGNSA. Here the CDR3 reads CASSLNPGGSYEQYV. The DNA for the CDR3 is TGTGCCAGCAGCTTAAATCCGGGGGGGTCCTACGAGCAGTACGTC.

The chain joins TRBV2 to TRBJ2-1; a possible D gene is TRBD2 (6 bases). Germline CDR1 and CDR2: SNHLY and FYNNEI. V dropped 6 bases and J dropped 6 bases, with 18 bases sitting between them. The CDR3 is 15 residues long. DNA of the CDR3: TGTGCCAGCAGCGACCTGGGAACTAGCTTCAATGAGCAGTTCTTC. Its translation is CASSDLGTSFNEQFF.

V usage is TRBV15 and J usage is TRBJ2-7; D gene uncertain. This CDR3 is built from 14 residues. The V end was cut by 0 bases, the J end by 3 bases, with 9 bases between. Germline CDR1 is LNHNV and CDR2 is YYDKDF (reference sequence). CDR3 in amino acids: CATSRDLGNYEQYF. CDR3 DNA sequence: TGTGCCACCAGCAGAGATCTTGGGAACTACGAGCAGTACTTC.

V gene TRBV4-3 combines with J gene TRBJ2-4, with 9 bases matching TRBD1. V dropped 7 bases and J dropped 7; count of bases not matched to a gene: 11. The CDR3 sequence is 15 residues long. The V gene's germline CDR1 is LGHNA and CDR2 YSLEER. The CDR3 is CASKRVGQGWNIQYF. The CDR3 DNA follows: TGCGCCAGCAAGAGGGTGGGACAGGGATGGAACATTCAGTACTTC.

This clone was seen a single time. CDR3 in DNA: TGTGCCAGCAGCGAGCAGGGATGGGGCACAGATACGCAGTATTTT. This gives the protein CASSEQGWGTDTQYF. V gene TRBV3-1 (or the pseudogene TRBV3-2) combines with J gene TRBJ2-3, with D perhaps TRBD1 (5 bases). V lost 5 bases, J lost 1 base, and 13 bases lay in between. This CDR3 comprises 15 residues. The germline gives CDR1 LGHDT, CDR2 YNNKEL (reference sequence).

The chain joins TRBV19 to TRBJ2-7, with 13 bases identical to TRBD2. The CDR3 length is 15 residues. In germline, CDR1 is LNHDA, CDR2 SQIVND (reference sequence). Losses at the gene ends were 4 bases for V and 3 bases for J; bases not matched to a gene: 3. CDR3: CASSTGLAGVYEQYF. The DNA for the CDR3 is TGTGCCAGTAGTACCGGACTAGCGGGAGTCTACGAGCAGTACTTC.

The chain has TRBV13 and TRBJ1-1, with a possible D match to TRBD1 (5 bases). The CDR3 is 15 amino acids. V lost 6 bases, J lost 9 bases, and 23 bases lay in between. Germline lookup yields CDR1 PRHDT and CDR2 FYEKMQ (reference sequence). The CDR3 DNA reads TGTGCCAGCAGTTTATTCGGGACTCCCGGCCCCCAAGCTTTCTTT. Protein product: CASSLFGTPGPQAFF.

This clone has only one observation. The chain combines TRBV4-1 with TRBJ2-7, with 7 bases identical to TRBD2. The junction had 9 bases not matched to a gene; V was cut back by 1 base and J by 3 bases. In germline, CDR1 is MGHRA, CDR2 YSYEKL. The CDR3 loop spans 16 amino acids. The CDR3 coding sequence is TGCGCCAGCAGCCAAGGGATGGGGGGGACCGGCTACGAGCAGTACTTC. Protein product: CASSQGMGGTGYEQYF.

This sequence joins TRBV6-5 and TRBJ2-3, with a weak D call TRBD1 (5 bases). From germline, CDR1 is MNHEY and CDR2 SVGAGI. CDR3 length equals 14 residues. Trimming took off 7 bases at V and 7 bases at J, with 18 bases between the two ends. CDR3 in amino acids: CASKTGGSGYTQYF. The CDR3 bases are TGTGCCAGCAAAACAGGCGGCTCTGGGTATACGCAGTATTTT.

As DNA, the CDR3 is TGTGCCAGCAGCCTACAGGGCTCCCAAGAGACCCAGTACTTC. It encodes CASSLQGSQETQYF. The rearrangement uses TRBV28 and TRBJ2-5, with D possibly being TRBD1 (6 bases). Germline V gene sequence: CDR1 MDHEN, CDR2 SYDVKM. Trimming cost V 6 bases and J 1 base, with 12 bases left between them. The CDR3 runs to 14 residues.

CDR3 sequence reads: CASSPTGEGWDEQFF. CDR3 nucleotides: TGCGCCAGCAGCCCGACAGGGGAAGGTTGGGATGAGCAGTTCTTC. This chain links TRBV4-1 with TRBJ2-1; 8 nucleotides agree with TRBD1. This CDR3 is built from 15 residues. The V and J ends lost 4 bases and 8 bases, in that order; junction bases with no gene match: 10. From germline, CDR1 is MGHRA and CDR2 YSYEKL.

V usage is TRBV7-9 and J usage is TRBJ2-7, with 7 bases identical to TRBD2. CDR3 length: 16 amino acids. J gave up 0 bases and V 0 bases, and 5 bases lay outside the gene matches. Germline V lookup: CDR1 SEHNR, CDR2 FQNEAQ (reference sequence). The CDR3 DNA sequence: TGTGCCAGCAGCTTAGCGGGTAGCGGGTCCTCCTACGAGCAGTACTTC. It specifies CASSLAGSGSSYEQYF.

The V call is TRBV6-5, the J call TRBJ2-3; TRBD2 matches 8 bases. Per germline, CDR1 MNHEY and CDR2 SVGAGI. J was trimmed by 5 bases and V by 2 bases; bases with no gene match: 6. The CDR3 length is 15 residues. The CDR3: CASSYDGRAQDTQYF. The CDR3 DNA reads TGTGCCAGCAGTTACGACGGGAGGGCCCAAGATACGCAGTATTTT.